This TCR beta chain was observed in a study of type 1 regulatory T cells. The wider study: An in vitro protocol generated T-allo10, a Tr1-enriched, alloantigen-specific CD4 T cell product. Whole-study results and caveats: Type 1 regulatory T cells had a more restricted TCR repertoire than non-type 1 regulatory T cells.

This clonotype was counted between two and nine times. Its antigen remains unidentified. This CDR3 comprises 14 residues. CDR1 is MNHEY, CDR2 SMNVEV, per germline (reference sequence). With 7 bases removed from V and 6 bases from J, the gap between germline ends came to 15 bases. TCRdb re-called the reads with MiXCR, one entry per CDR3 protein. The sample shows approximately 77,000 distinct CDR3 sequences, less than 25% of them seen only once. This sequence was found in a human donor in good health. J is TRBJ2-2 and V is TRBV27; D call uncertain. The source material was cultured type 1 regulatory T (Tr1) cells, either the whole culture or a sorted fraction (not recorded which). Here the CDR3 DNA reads TGTGCCAGCAAACCAACTGAGGTAGCCGGGGAGCTGTTTTTT. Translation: CASKPTEVAGELFF.